The table lists the clone carrying this T cell receptor beta chain with many counts. This sample was taken from a study of blood T cells in healthy people across ages. V was trimmed by 3 bases and J by 3 bases, leaving 9 bases between them. Germline CDR1 and CDR2: SEHNR and FQNEAQ (reference sequence). The CDR3 covers 13 residues. The authors ran a second PCR of about 6 to 11 cycles using a sample-barcoded 5' primer and a J-beta primer mix. From each sample, at least 3 million paired-end reads containing CDR3 were obtained. TCRdb reprocessed the 5' RACE reads via MiXCR and lists one record per CDR3 protein. Among around 870,000 distinct CDR3 sequences listed, roughly 26% were seen once. Per-sample PBMC isolation yielded at least 7 million cells.

Sequencing was done on a sample of blood. The TCR sequence derives from a woman of 80 years or more in good health. The V and J genes are TRBV7-9 and TRBJ2-7; D not certain. Written as DNA, the CDR3 is TGTGCCAGCAGCTTTGGAGAAGTCTACGAGCAGTACTTC. Protein: CASSFGEVYEQYF.